The 5 T cell receptor beta chains in this list originate from one sample, sequenced in a study of T cells in Graves' hyperthyroidism and ophthalmopathy. RNA transcripts provided the source from which TCR beta CDR3 regions were amplified. HTBI primers were used for first-round RT-PCR of the TCR CDR3. MiXCR, applied by TCRdb to the multiplex PCR reads, yields one record per CDR3 protein. The sample includes hundreds of thousands of distinct CDR3 sequences, around a sixth seen only once; the top ten take 25% to 35%. What was sequenced was blood. The receptor set was obtained from a woman aged 18 to 35 with Graves' hyperthyroidism that later progressed to Graves' ophthalmopathy.

This clonotype has ten or more counts. The genes are TRBV20-1 and TRBJ2-1, with no clear D. The CDR3 spans 11 residues. CDR1 is DFQATT, CDR2 SNEGSKA, per germline (reference sequence). V was clipped by 3 bases and J by 10 bases, with 10 bases between them. The CDR3 bases are TGCAGTGCTAGGCCCGTTCGGGAGCAGTTCTTC. Its protein product is CSARPVREQFF.

About this clonotype itself: A much larger clone is a single base away; this may be a read error. The rearrangement joins TRBV27 to TRBJ1-1; D gene uncertain. Trimming removed 2 bases at V and 11 bases at J, with 15 bases between. The CDR3 is 13 amino acids. CDR1 and CDR2 (germline): MNHEY, SMNVEV (reference sequence). This CDR3 is CASSLGPTAEAFF. CDR3 coding DNA: TGTGCCAGCAGTTTAGGCCCCACCGCGGAGGCTTTCTTT.

This clonotype was counted at least ten times. The chain links TRBV20-1 to TRBJ2-7, with 7 positions matching TRBD1. Germline assignment: CDR1 DFQATT and CDR2 SNEGSKA (reference sequence). The CDR3 sequence is 15 residues long. The V and J ends lost 4 bases and 1 base, in that order; junction bases with no gene match: 10. As DNA, the CDR3 is TGCAGTGCTACCCCCCGGGACAGAGTATCCTACGAGCAGTACTTC. Translating it yields CSATPRDRVSYEQYF.

About this clonotype itself: A much larger clone lies one base from this, so it may be a read error. The rearrangement joins TRBV20-1 to TRBJ2-7; 9 nucleotides match TRBD2. V dropped 1 base and J dropped 7; count of bases not matched to a gene: 11. CDR3 length: 15 residues. CDR1 DFQATT and CDR2 SNEGSKA come from the germline V gene (reference sequence). CDR3 residues: CSARVASGTGNEQYF. In nucleotides, the CDR3 is TGCAGTGCTAGAGTCGCTAGCGGGACGGGCAATGAGCAGTACTTC.

This clonotype was counted many times. V usage is TRBV7-9 and J usage is TRBJ2-2, with 7 positions matching TRBD1. J was trimmed by 2 bases and V by 1 base; bases with no gene match: 4. This CDR3 is built from 16 residues. Germline CDR1 reads SEHNR; CDR2 reads FQNEAQ (reference sequence). This CDR3 reads CASSLEGGRNTGELFF. CDR3 coding DNA: TGTGCCAGCAGCTTAGAAGGGGGCAGAAACACCGGGGAGCTGTTTTTT.